This record concerns one T cell receptor beta chain sequence. This clonotype was observed a handful of times. This receptor's antigen is unknown. Base qualities are not at hand, and no much larger clone is one base apart. CDR1 and CDR2 are read off the germline V gene as SGHTA and FQGNSA. Its CDR3 holds 14 amino acids, cysteine through phenylalanine. Only the CDR3 DNA is retained, 42 bases long and in frame from the first base. The germline V end is reduced by 2 bases and the J end by 7 bases; junction bases left unmatched: 6. This specimen comes from a study of response to subunit inactivated influenza vaccine (dated by TCRdb to the late 2010s). About the full investigation: To follow how T cells responded to a trivalent subunit inactivated influenza vaccine, the researchers relied on deep quantitative profiling of the T cell receptor repertoire. Study-wide conclusions, independent of this receptor: The authors suggested that each seasonal influenza vaccination may recruit only a limited number of new T cells.

Library preparation was by RT-PCR. Instrument on record: Illumina HiSeq 2500. TCRdb redid the processing of the public reads, applying fastp at Q25 and MiXCR, and retained in-frame beta chains. Rows merge per CDR3 protein into single entries with the most common DNA and genes. The sample table shows roughly 550,000 distinct CDR3 sequences, and roughly 23% are seen once. The top ten hold under 3.5% of the sample. These data also formed part of another study, on T cells expressing NK-cell markers. From that second study: The TCR beta cDNA libraries were made using 5'RACE template switching, a step that added both a universal primer site and unique molecular identifiers. Three sorted T-cell subsets (CD3+CD56+NKG2C+, CD3+CD56+NKG2C- and CD3+CD56-NKG2C+) from under ten donors had their TCR beta-chain repertoires profiled. Seven of the eight sequenced donors were HCMV-seropositive and one was HCMV-seronegative. To restrict sorting to alphabetaTCR-expressing T cells, an anti-gammadeltaTCR antibody was added in several experiments. For five or six donors, the dominant CD3+CD56+NKG2C+ clonotypes were among the top 10 CD8+ clonotypes and accounted for about 1.0-7.5% of CD8+ T cells. Those dominant clonotypes were again the most abundant among CD3+CD56-NKG2C+ cells in a few donors, at about 28.3-60.1%. Whether the expanded NKG2C-expressing T cell clones were specific for HCMV antigens was left unclear. All eight donors whose samples were sequenced were randomly selected healthy volunteers, three of them men and five women. A commercial ELISA kit detecting HCMV-specific IgG in serum was used to determine HCMV serostatus. Ficoll density gradient centrifugation was used to isolate peripheral blood mononuclear cells from blood. CD4+ and CD8+ T cells were isolated from PBMC by magnetic immunoseparation with Miltenyi isolation kits. cDNA synthesis was primed from the TCR beta constant segment and was followed by two successive PCR amplification steps. Sequencing of the libraries produced 2 x 150 bp reads on Illumina HiSeq 2000/2500, MiSeq or NextSeq. MIGEC was used to demultiplex reads and group the reads by UMI, and MiTCR was used to assemble and quantify clonotypes. To remove erroneous sequences, TCR cDNA sequences were retained only when supported by two or more reads. The tcR package was used for downstream repertoire analysis, and clonotypes were matched between fractions using CDR3 nucleotide sequence together with V segment. VDJmatch was used to annotate antigen specificity against VDJdb, with one amino acid substitution in CDR3 permitted.

The TCR sequence derives from a man in his fifties or sixties who received an inactivated influenza vaccine. Donor details come from another sample of the same person, matched by shared clones. The sequences come from CD4+ T cells sorted from PBMCs, collected roughly 12 days after vaccination. The chain was built from TRBV7-2 and TRBJ2-5, with 8 junctional bases fitting TRBD2. The nucleotide sequence reads as follows: TGTGCCAGCAGCTTACAAAGTCGGGAGGGGACCCAGTACTTC. This gives the protein CASSLQSREGTQYF.